Below are 17 T cell receptor beta chains sequenced from a single sample in a study of identical twins. One entry per CDR3 protein, called by TCRdb with MiXCR from the 5' RACE reads. The table records 400,000 to 500,000 distinct CDR3 sequences, around a sixth of them present only once. Sequenced input: naive T cells sorted from blood. Receptors were obtained from a man aged 50 or older in good health.

This clonotype occurred a few times. This chain connects TRBV10-3 to TRBJ2-1; TRBD2 might be the D (5 bases). The CDR3 runs 14 residues. Germline V gene lookup returns CDR1 ENHRY and CDR2 SYGVKD. V was shortened by 0 bases and J by 10 bases, with 13 bases between the two germline ends. In DNA, the CDR3 is TGTGCCATCAGTGAGTCGGAGGCGTATCGAGAGCAGTTCTTC. Protein: CAISESEAYREQFF.

This clonotype turned up a few times. The chain is built from TRBV3-1 and TRBJ2-7, with 9 nucleotides matching TRBD2. The CDR3 consists of 15 residues. The V gene's germline CDR1 is LGHDT and CDR2 YNNKEL (reference sequence). V lost 1 base and J lost 3; bases outside the gene matches: 4. In nucleotides, the CDR3 is TGTGCCAGCAGCCAAGCGGCGGGGGGGCGCTACGAGCAGTACTTC. This translates into CASSQAAGGRYEQYF.

The V and J genes are TRBV7-2 and TRBJ1-3; 10 nucleotides match TRBD1. CDR3 size: 16 residues. Germline loops: CDR1 SGHTA, CDR2 FQGNSA. Trimming at V came to 1 base and at J to 3 bases, leaving 3 bases not matched to a gene. The CDR3 sequence: CASSLGQGAGGNTIYF. The CDR3 DNA sequence: TGTGCCAGCAGCTTAGGACAGGGGGCAGGTGGAAACACCATATATTTT.

The chain has TRBV9 and TRBJ1-1; no definite D call. CDR1 SGDLS and CDR2 YYNGEE come from the germline V gene. This CDR3 has 13 residues. Trimming left V 2 bases short and J 1 base short, with 6 bases between. CDR3 sequence (DNA): TGTGCCAGCAGCGTCTCCAGGAACACTGAAGCTTTCTTT. It is translated as CASSVSRNTEAFF.

This clonotype was recorded many times. This chain uses TRBV11-2 with TRBJ2-7; D ambiguous. The CDR3 sequence is 12 residues long. Trimming cost V 3 bases and J 2 bases, with 5 bases left between them. The germline V gene encodes CDR1 SGHAT and CDR2 FQNNGV. The CDR3 region has the DNA TGTGCCAGCAGCTTCACCGCCTACGAGCAGTACTTC. Protein sequence: CASSFTAYEQYF. The variable domain in full, completed from reference TRBV11-2 and TRBJ2-7, reads EAGVAQSPRYKIIEKRQSVAFWCNPISGHATLYWYQQILGQGPKLLIQFQNNGVVDDSQLPKDRFSAERLKGVDSTLKIQPAKLEDSAVYLCASSFTAYEQYFGPGTRLTVT.

This sequence joins TRBV24-1 and TRBJ2-5, with TRBD2 matching 7 bases. Trimming cost V 0 bases and J 5 bases; bases outside gene matches: 2. The length of the CDR3 is 14 residues. CDR1 and CDR2 from the germline V gene are KGHDR and SFDVKD. The CDR3 region is CATSDLSGMETQYF. CDR3 coding DNA: TGTGCCACCAGTGATTTGAGCGGGATGGAGACCCAGTACTTC.

This clonotype was seen many times. This chain connects TRBV5-1 to TRBJ2-5, with TRBD2 identical over 8 bases. CDR1 and CDR2 from the germline V gene are SGHRS and YFSETQ. Trimming took 5 bases from V and 4 from J; bases not matched to a gene: 10. The CDR3 consists of 15 residues. The CDR3 spells CASRPERGSRETQYF. For the CDR3, the DNA is TGCGCCAGCAGACCGGAGCGGGGGTCCCGAGAGACCCAGTACTTC.

This clonotype was seen more than once but under ten times. The chain carries TRBV28 and TRBJ2-2; no firm D call. Trimming stripped 3 bases from V and 5 bases from J, with 16 bases between. This CDR3 comprises 16 residues. Looked up from germline, CDR1 is MDHEN and CDR2 is SYDVKM. The CDR3: CASSFVTHMGTGELFF. CDR3 DNA sequence: TGTGCCAGCAGTTTCGTCACCCACATGGGGACCGGGGAGCTGTTTTTT.

The rearrangement uses TRBV29-1 and TRBJ2-5, with a possible D match to TRBD2 (6 bases). The germline V gene encodes CDR1 SQVTM and CDR2 ANQGSEA. V was trimmed by 4 bases and J by 2 bases, leaving 20 bases between them. The CDR3 consists of 16 residues. The CDR3 protein is CSVGGVEETVQETQYF. In DNA form, the CDR3 reads TGCAGCGTTGGGGGGGTAGAGGAAACAGTACAAGAGACCCAGTACTTC.

V is TRBV4-3 and J is TRBJ2-4; 9 bases align to TRBD2. The germline gives CDR1 LGHNA, CDR2 YSLEER. V was pared by 4 bases and J by 8 bases, with 12 bases of the junction left unmatched. This CDR3 contains 16 residues. The CDR3 sequence: CASSPRAGGRMDIQYF. In DNA, the CDR3 is TGCGCCAGCAGCCCCCGGGCGGGAGGGAGGATGGACATTCAGTACTTC.

The chain has TRBV9 and TRBJ2-7; 10 bases match TRBD2. Germline V gene sequence: CDR1 SGDLS, CDR2 YYNGEE. The junction had 7 bases not matched to a gene; V was cut back by 3 bases and J by 7 bases. CDR3 length: 14 amino acids. The CDR3: CASSARTSGGEQYF. CDR3 bases: TGTGCCAGCAGCGCCCGGACTAGCGGAGGGGAGCAGTACTTC.

The V and J genes are TRBV7-8 and TRBJ2-7; D remains ambiguous. From germline, CDR1 is SGHVS and CDR2 FQNEAQ. Trimming removed 6 bases from V and 1 base from J, with 10 bases in between. This CDR3 region has 13 residues. The CDR3 sequence: CASRPEVSYEQYF. In DNA, the CDR3 is TGTGCCAGCAGACCAGAAGTTTCCTACGAGCAGTACTTC. Supplemented by reference TRBV7-8 and TRBJ2-7, the full variable domain reads GAGVSQSPRYKVAKRGQDVALRCDPISGHVSLFWYQQALGQGPEFLTYFQNEAQLDKSGLPSDRFFAERPEGSVSTLKIQRTQQEDSAVYLCASRPEVSYEQYFGPGTRLTVT.

CDR3 nucleotide sequence: TGTGCCAGCAGTAGGACAGGAGCTGAAGCTTTCTTT. Protein: CASSRTGAEAFF. The V call is TRBV7-9, the J call TRBJ1-1; TRBD1 agrees at 7 bases. The CDR3 is 12 residues long. Trimming removed 6 bases from V and 6 bases from J; junction bases left unmatched: 4. The germline V gene has CDR1 SEHNR and CDR2 FQNEAQ (reference sequence).

This clonotype came up many times. The chain couples TRBV4-2 to TRBJ2-7; D might be TRBD1 (6 bases). The germline V gene encodes CDR1 LGHNA and CDR2 YNFKEQ. CDR3 size: 15 residues. Trimming took off 8 bases at V and 2 bases at J, with 19 bases between the two ends. The CDR3: CASRISGTPTYEQYF. CDR3 in DNA: TGTGCCAGCCGTATCTCCGGGACACCAACCTACGAGCAGTACTTC.

This clonotype came up many times. The genes are TRBV7-2 and TRBJ2-7; 7 bases line up with TRBD1. J gave up 6 bases and V 4 bases, and 9 bases lay outside the gene matches. This CDR3 has 14 amino acids. Germline V lookup: CDR1 SGHTA, CDR2 FQGNSA. The CDR3 is CASSSGTVRSEQYF. The DNA of the CDR3 is TGTGCCAGCAGCTCCGGGACAGTGCGGTCCGAGCAGTACTTC. Full variable domain (missing parts from reference TRBV7-2 and TRBJ2-7): GAGVSQSPSNKVTEKGKDVELRCDPISGHTALYWYRQSLGQGLEFLIYFQGNSAPDKSGLPSDRFSAERTGGSVSTLTIQRTQQEDSAVYLCASSSGTVRSEQYFGPGTRLTVT.

The gene calls are TRBV5-1 and TRBJ2-1; D perhaps matches TRBD1 (7 bases). CDR3 size: 13 residues. Trimming pared 4 bases from V and 9 bases from J, leaving 14 bases between. Germline CDR1 is SGHRS and CDR2 is YFSETQ. The CDR3 reads CASSVTQGGEQFF. Written as DNA, the CDR3 is TGCGCCAGCAGCGTAACCCAGGGGGGTGAGCAGTTCTTC.

This clonotype was seen a few times. The chain carries TRBV10-3 and TRBJ1-2; D gene uncertain. Trimming cost V 2 bases and J 0 bases, with 13 bases left between them. The CDR3 has 16 residues. Germline CDR1 and CDR2: ENHRY and SYGVKD. CDR3 in amino acids: CAISEPGRTANYGYTF. The CDR3 DNA reads as TGTGCCATCAGTGAGCCTGGACGGACCGCTAACTATGGCTACACCTTC.